This T cell receptor beta chain originates from a study of T-cell reconstitution after alpha-beta-depleted transplantation in children. Study results and caveats: Most T-cell counts and diversity one year after the transplant came from T cells that were newly produced. Alpha-beta T cells present about two months after transplant were reported to originate from several hundred expanded graft clones. Certain patients had high TCRbeta diversity at day 60, and it came from recipient T cells and thymic progenitors that survived.

This clonotype was recorded a few times. Its antigen is undetermined. Germline assignment: CDR1 MDHEN and CDR2 SYDVKM. V was trimmed by 6 bases and J by 11 bases, leaving 11 bases between them. The CDR3 covers 11 residues. Using unique molecular identifiers, the investigators prepared the TCRbeta library. TCRdb reanalysed the PCR reads using MiXCR and keeps one entry per CDR3 protein. The table records approximately 800,000 distinct CDR3 sequences, roughly 15% of them present only once. This clonotype originated in a male patient under 18 who had a stem cell transplant for acute lymphoblastic leukemia, so the T cells may come from the graft donor. The material was PBMCs, mostly from graft donor cells, obtained 360 days after TCRalphabeta/CD19-depleted stem cell transplant. This rearrangement joins TRBV28 to TRBJ2-1; possibly TRBD1 for D (5 bases). CDR3 DNA sequence: TGTGCCAGCAGCCAGGGCCGTAAGCAGTTCTTC. Translation gives CASSQGRKQFF.